The sample holds one count of the clone carrying this T cell receptor beta chain. What it binds is not known. This sample is drawn from a study of cytomegalovirus exposure and HLA in healthy donors. Regarding the study as a whole: Analyzed later, most CMV-associated TCR beta chains appeared HLA-restricted. What TCR beta sequences reportedly achieved was accurate prediction of HLA-A and HLA-B alleles in most subjects.

The PCR was carried out with 60 Vbeta primers and 13 Jbeta primers. The table came from immunoSEQ multiplex PCR; TCRdb's copy has only in-frame clones and leaves some out. The sample has around 200,000 clones, 75% to 85% seen once. This CDR3 spans 13 amino acids. The germline V gene has CDR1 KGHSH and CDR2 LQKENI. The J segment lost 7 bases and the V segment lost 5 bases, leaving 5 bases of the junction unmatched. This TCR came from a young woman in good health and CMV-seronegative. The sample taken for sequencing was PBMCs. The V call is TRBV18, the J call TRBJ1-2, with 9 bases aligning to TRBD1. Here the CDR3 DNA reads TGTGCCAGCTCAACGGGACAGGGAGGTGGCTACACCTTC. This codes for CASSTGQGGGYTF.